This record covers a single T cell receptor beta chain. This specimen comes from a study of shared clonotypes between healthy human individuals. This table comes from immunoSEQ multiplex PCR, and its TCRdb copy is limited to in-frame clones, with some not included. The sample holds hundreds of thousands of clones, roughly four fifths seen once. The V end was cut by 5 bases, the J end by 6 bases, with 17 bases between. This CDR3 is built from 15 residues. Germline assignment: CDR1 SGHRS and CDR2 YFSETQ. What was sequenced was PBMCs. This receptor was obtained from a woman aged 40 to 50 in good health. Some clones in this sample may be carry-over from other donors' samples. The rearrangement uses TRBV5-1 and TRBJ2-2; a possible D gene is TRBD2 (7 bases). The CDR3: CASRFAGAKAGELFF. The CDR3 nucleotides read TGCGCCAGCAGATTTGCGGGGGCGAAGGCCGGGGAGCTGTTTTTT.